This T cell receptor (beta chain) derives from a study of T cell clonality in common variable immunodeficiency. Findings and limits, study-wide: In common variable immunodeficiency, TCR beta chains reportedly carried fewer deletions and N-nucleotide insertions. TCRbeta clonality was increased in CVID versus healthy controls. Shared TCRbeta clones were fewer between CVID subjects than controls.

Heparinized whole blood, about 4.5 to 8.5 ml, came from each donor. The germline V and J ends were trimmed by 2 bases and 1 base, with 5 bases remaining between them. Germline V CDR1 and CDR2: LNHDA, SQIVND (reference sequence). The CDR3 sequence is 13 residues long. The method was immunoSEQ multiplex PCR; TCRdb's version includes in-frame clones alone and lacks a portion of them. Recorded here are roughly 51,000 clones, none singletons. In this sample, this clone turned up many times. The antigen remains undetermined. The sequence runs out 3 residues before the end of the CDR3; the remainder is reconstructed from the germline J gene.

What was sequenced was peripheral blood mononuclear cells. The source of this sequence is a person aged 18 to 70 in good health. This chain links TRBV19 with TRBJ1-1; D unclear. This CDR3 reads CASSINWNTEAFF. CDR3 DNA, as far as it was read: TGTGCCAGTAGTATAAACTGGAACACTGAA.